The next 20 T cell receptor beta chains were all read from a single sample in a study of TIL therapy for anti-PD-1-resistant metastatic lung cancer. The immunoSEQ assay was v3. Clones were sequenced by immunoSEQ multiplex PCR, and TCRdb holds only the in-frame ones, with some missing. The sample has just under 60,000 clones; about two thirds are singletons. Time point here: pre-treatment sample, taken before nivolumab and TIL therapy. The sequenced sample was blood, obtained at baseline. The receptors here all came from a person between 25 and 80 years old with non-small cell lung cancer.

This chain connects TRBV5-1 to TRBJ2-7, with 7 bases identical to TRBD1. With V trimmed by 4 bases and J by 1 base, 5 bases remained unmatched. Germline-derived CDR1 and CDR2 are SGHRS and YFSETQ. The CDR3 consists of 14 residues. CDR3 nucleotide sequence: TGCGCCAGCAGCGGAGGACAGGCGTCCTACGAGCAGTACTTC. This codes for CASSGGQASYEQYF.

This rearrangement joins TRBV19 to TRBJ1-5, with D unclear. CDR3 length equals 16 residues. V was pared by 2 bases and J by 7 bases, with 18 bases between. In germline, CDR1 is LNHDA, CDR2 SQIVND (reference sequence). CDR3 region: CASSIWLVASGQPQHF. In nucleotides, the CDR3 is TGTGCCAGTAGTATATGGTTAGTGGCTTCAGGACAGCCCCAGCATTTT.

This chain joins TRBV9 and TRBJ1-4; the D is unclear. The CDR3 has 14 amino acids. Germline CDR1 reads SGDLS; CDR2 reads YYNGEE. V was shortened by 5 bases and J by 5 bases, with 13 bases between the two germline ends. The CDR3 region is CASSRTASNEKLFF. The CDR3 nucleotides read TGTGCCAGCAGTCGAACGGCCTCAAATGAAAAACTGTTTTTT.

The rearrangement links TRBV29-1 to TRBJ1-2; 7 bases align to TRBD1. V dropped 1 base and J dropped 2; count of bases not matched to a gene: 7. The CDR3 runs to 15 residues. Germline loops: CDR1 SQVTM, CDR2 ANQGSEA. CDR3 sequence reads: CSVEVGRGGNYGYTF. The CDR3 coding sequence is TGCAGCGTTGAAGTAGGTAGAGGGGGCAACTATGGCTACACCTTC.

The V and J genes are TRBV5-1 and TRBJ1-2; D call uncertain. The CDR3 sequence is 14 residues long. The germline CDR1 and CDR2 sequences are SGHRS and YFSETQ. Trimming left V 3 bases short and J 0 bases short, with 9 bases between. This CDR3 reads CASSSDTANYGYTF. The CDR3 nucleotides are TGCGCCAGCAGCTCCGACACGGCTAACTATGGCTACACCTTC.

V is TRBV11-3 and J is TRBJ1-1; D uncertain. CDR1 SGHNT and CDR2 YENEEA come from the germline V gene. The CDR3 is 17 amino acids. Trimming shortened V by 4 bases and J by 3 bases, and 21 bases separated the two germline ends. This CDR3 is CASSSSSMGLTYTEAFF. In DNA form, the CDR3 reads TGTGCCAGCAGCTCCAGCAGCATGGGATTGACCTACACTGAAGCTTTCTTT.

This clone was seen only a few times. The chain combines TRBV28 with TRBJ2-7; 7 bases agree with TRBD2. The V gene end was trimmed by 7 bases and the J gene end by 4 bases; junction bases not matched to a gene: 4. The CDR3 sequence is 12 residues long. In germline, CDR1 is MDHEN, CDR2 SYDVKM. CDR3 sequence (DNA): TGTGCCAGCAAAACGGGGGGATACGAGCAGTACTTC. This gives the protein CASKTGGYEQYF.

This CDR3 is CASSLDSAINEQFF. CDR3 coding DNA: TGTGCCAGCAGCTTAGATAGCGCCATCAATGAGCAGTTCTTC. V is TRBV7-2 and J is TRBJ2-1; tentative D call: TRBD2 (5 bases). The CDR3 has 14 residues. V was shortened by 1 base and J by 6 bases, with 10 bases between the two germline ends. Looked up from germline, CDR1 is SGHTA and CDR2 is FQGNSA.

The chain carries TRBV2 and TRBJ2-7; D is possibly TRBD1 (6 bases). Germline CDR1 SNHLY, CDR2 FYNNEI. The length of the CDR3 is 16 residues. V was clipped by 5 bases and J by 1 base, with 18 bases between them. CDR3 loop: CASSQTGYPESYEQYF. The CDR3 nucleotides read TGTGCCAGCAGTCAGACAGGTTACCCTGAATCCTACGAGCAGTACTTC.

V gene TRBV19 combines with J gene TRBJ1-1; D remains unclear. The CDR3 consists of 14 residues. V lost 7 bases and J 4 bases, leaving 16 bases between the germline ends. The germline V gene encodes CDR1 LNHDA and CDR2 SQIVND (reference sequence). The CDR3 sequence is CASTPIFRGTEAFF. The CDR3 bases are TGTGCCAGTACCCCTATTTTCCGGGGCACTGAAGCTTTCTTT. The full variable domain, completed using reference TRBV19 and TRBJ1-1, is DGGITQSPKYLFRKEGQNVTLSCEQNLNHDAMYWYRQDPGQGLRLIYYSQIVNDFQKGDIAEGYSVSREKKESFPLTVTSAQKNPTAFYLCASTPIFRGTEAFFGQGTRLTVV.

The J gene is TRBJ2-2, the V gene TRBV5-1; D ambiguous. There are 14 residues in the CDR3. The V gene lost 4 bases and the J gene lost 5 bases, with 12 bases spanning the gap. Germline CDR1 and CDR2: SGHRS and YFSETQ. For the CDR3, the DNA is TGCGCCAGCAGCCTAGGGCCAAATACCGGGGAGCTGTTTTTT. This translates into CASSLGPNTGELFF. The complete variable domain, with remaining parts taken from reference TRBV5-1 and TRBJ2-2, reads KAGVTQTPRYLIKTRGQQVTLSCSPISGHRSVSWYQQTPGQGLQFLFEYFSETQRNKGNFPGRFSGRQFSNSRSEMNVSTLELGDSALYLCASSLGPNTGELFFGEGSRLTVL.

The gene calls are TRBV5-1 and TRBJ2-1, with TRBD1 matching 8 bases. Unmatched junction bases numbered 6, after V lost 4 bases and J lost 6 bases. This CDR3 region has 14 residues. Germline values: CDR1 SGHRS, CDR2 YFSETQ. The DNA of the CDR3 is TGCGCCAGCAGCCAAGACAGGGGCCGCAATGAGCAGTTCTTC. Translation: CASSQDRGRNEQFF. The full variable domain, its missing parts supplied by reference TRBV5-1 and TRBJ2-1, is KAGVTQTPRYLIKTRGQQVTLSCSPISGHRSVSWYQQTPGQGLQFLFEYFSETQRNKGNFPGRFSGRQFSNSRSEMNVSTLELGDSALYLCASSQDRGRNEQFFGPGTRLTVL.

This clone was detected only a few times. This chain joins TRBV2 and TRBJ1-5; no reliable D call. V was shortened by 6 bases and J by 5 bases, with 17 bases between the two germline ends. Per germline, CDR1 SNHLY and CDR2 FYNNEI. The CDR3 length is 15 residues. CDR3 sequence reads: CASRPKGTPYQPQHF. The CDR3 DNA follows: TGTGCCAGCAGACCTAAGGGTACTCCGTATCAGCCCCAGCATTTT.

This chain joins TRBV5-6 and TRBJ1-3; tentatively, D is TRBD1 (5 bases). This CDR3 region has 16 residues. Germline V gene sequence: CDR1 SGHDT, CDR2 YYEEEE. Trimming removed 4 bases from V and 0 bases from J, with 14 bases in between. The DNA for the CDR3 is TGTGCCAGCAGCCCGGGACGGCCGTTCTCTGGAAACACCATATATTTT. It translates to CASSPGRPFSGNTIYF.

This chain joins TRBV29-1 and TRBJ2-7; D might be TRBD2 (5 bases). Trimming pared 6 bases from V and 3 bases from J, leaving 15 bases between. CDR1 SQVTM and CDR2 ANQGSEA come from the germline V gene. The CDR3 sequence is 13 residues long. The CDR3 loop reads CSVGAAKNYEQYF. CDR3 coding DNA: TGCAGCGTGGGAGCGGCGAAAAACTACGAGCAGTACTTC.

The chain recombines TRBV29-1 with TRBJ1-2; TRBD1 is a possible D gene (5 bases). Germline V gene lookup returns CDR1 SQVTM and CDR2 ANQGSEA. The length of the CDR3 is 11 residues. The CDR3 DNA follows: TGCAGTGAATTGAGTGGGGGAGGCTACACCTTC. This gives the protein CSELSGGGYTF.

J is TRBJ1-2 and V is TRBV11-2, with D perhaps matching TRBD1 (6 bases). Germline CDR1 is SGHAT and CDR2 is FQNNGV. The ends were cut back, 1 base at V and 6 bases at J, with 15 bases in the middle. This CDR3 has 15 residues. CDR3 sequence (DNA): TGTGCCAGCAGCTTAGGCGGGGGCTCTATCGATGGCTACACCTTC. It is translated as CASSLGGGSIDGYTF.

The chain uses TRBV7-3 and TRBJ2-2; 8 positions match TRBD2. The length of the CDR3 is 17 residues. With V trimmed by 6 bases and J by 4 bases, 13 bases remained unmatched. Per germline, CDR1 SGHTA and CDR2 FQGTGA. The CDR3 nucleotides read TGTGCCAGCAGTTTTACCTCCGACGGGGGGGCCACCGGGGAGCTGTTTTTT. Translation gives CASSFTSDGGATGELFF.

The chain recombines TRBV5-1 with TRBJ1-2, with 7 bases identical to TRBD1. Per the germline V gene, CDR1 is SGHRS and CDR2 is YFSETQ. The CDR3 consists of 17 residues. Germline trimming cut 4 bases from V and 4 bases from J; bases unmatched to any gene: 16. Written as DNA, the CDR3 is TGCGCCAGCAGCCATAGGTACCCCGCGGGACAGACCTATGGCTACACCTTC. Its translation: CASSHRYPAGQTYGYTF.

In nucleotides, the CDR3 is TGTGCCAGTAGTATGGGTTGGGCAGGGGGCAACTATGGCTACACCTTC. It yields the protein CASSMGWAGGNYGYTF. The chain is built from TRBV19 and TRBJ1-2, with 8 bases that match TRBD1. From germline, CDR1 is LNHDA and CDR2 SQIVND (reference sequence). The CDR3 spans 16 residues. V was clipped by 3 bases and J by 2 bases; unmatched bases: 8. The entire variable domain, with the rest obtained from reference TRBV19 and TRBJ1-2, is as follows: DGGITQSPKYLFRKEGQNVTLSCEQNLNHDAMYWYRQDPGQGLRLIYYSQIVNDFQKGDIAEGYSVSREKKESFPLTVTSAQKNPTAFYLCASSMGWAGGNYGYTFGSGTRLTVV.